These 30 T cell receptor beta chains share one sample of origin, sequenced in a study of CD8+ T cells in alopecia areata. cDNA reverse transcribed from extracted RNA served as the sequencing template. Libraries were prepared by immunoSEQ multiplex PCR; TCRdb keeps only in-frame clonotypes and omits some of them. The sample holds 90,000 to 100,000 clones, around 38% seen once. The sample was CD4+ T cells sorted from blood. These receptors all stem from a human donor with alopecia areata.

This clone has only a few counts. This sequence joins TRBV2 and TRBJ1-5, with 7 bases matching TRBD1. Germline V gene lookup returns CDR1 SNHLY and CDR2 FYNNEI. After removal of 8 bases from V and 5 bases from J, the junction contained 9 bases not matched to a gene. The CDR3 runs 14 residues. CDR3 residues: CASGGQIGDQPQHF. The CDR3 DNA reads TGTGCCAGCGGGGGACAGATTGGGGATCAGCCCCAGCATTTT.

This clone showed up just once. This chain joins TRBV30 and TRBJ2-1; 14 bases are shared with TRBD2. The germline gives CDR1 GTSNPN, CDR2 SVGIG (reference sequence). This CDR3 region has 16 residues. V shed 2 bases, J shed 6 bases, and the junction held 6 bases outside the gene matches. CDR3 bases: TGTGCCTGGAGTCTTCGACTAGCGGGGGGGATCAATGAGCAGTTCTTC. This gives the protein CAWSLRLAGGINEQFF.

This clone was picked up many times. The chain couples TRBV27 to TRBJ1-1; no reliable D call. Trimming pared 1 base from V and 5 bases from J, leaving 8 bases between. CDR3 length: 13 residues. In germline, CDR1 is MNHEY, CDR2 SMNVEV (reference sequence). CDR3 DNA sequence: TGTGCCAGCAGTTTATTTAGGGAGACTGAAGCTTTCTTT. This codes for CASSLFRETEAFF.

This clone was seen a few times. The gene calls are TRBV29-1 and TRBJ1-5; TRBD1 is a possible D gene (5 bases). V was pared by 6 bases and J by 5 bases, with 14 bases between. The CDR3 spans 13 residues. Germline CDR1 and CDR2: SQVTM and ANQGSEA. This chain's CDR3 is CSVGPGGHQPQHF. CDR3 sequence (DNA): TGCAGCGTCGGCCCGGGGGGTCATCAGCCCCAGCATTTT.

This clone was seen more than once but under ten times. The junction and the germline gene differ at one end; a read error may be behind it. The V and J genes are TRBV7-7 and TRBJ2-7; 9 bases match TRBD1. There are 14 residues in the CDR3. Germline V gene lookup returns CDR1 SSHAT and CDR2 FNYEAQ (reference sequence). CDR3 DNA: TGTGCTAGCAGCTTAGTAGGCGACAGGGGGAAGTTGTACTTC. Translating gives CASSLVGDRGKLYF.

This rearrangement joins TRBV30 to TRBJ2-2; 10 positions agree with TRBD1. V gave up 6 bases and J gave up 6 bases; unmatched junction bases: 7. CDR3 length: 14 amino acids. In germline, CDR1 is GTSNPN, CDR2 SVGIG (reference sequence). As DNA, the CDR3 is TGTGCCTGCGGCGGACAGGGGGTTCCCGGGGAGCTGTTTTTT. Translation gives CACGGQGVPGELFF.

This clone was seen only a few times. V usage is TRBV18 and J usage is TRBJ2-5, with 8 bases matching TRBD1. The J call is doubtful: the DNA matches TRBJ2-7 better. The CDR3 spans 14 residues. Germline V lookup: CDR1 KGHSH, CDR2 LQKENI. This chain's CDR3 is CASSPGTGPYEQYF. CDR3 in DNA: TGTGCCAGCTCACCGGGGACAGGCCCCTACGAGCAGTACTTC.

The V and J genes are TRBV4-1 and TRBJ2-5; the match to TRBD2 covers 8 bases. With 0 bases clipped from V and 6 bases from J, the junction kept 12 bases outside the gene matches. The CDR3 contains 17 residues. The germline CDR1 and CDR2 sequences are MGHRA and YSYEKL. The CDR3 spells CASSQDRLAGGRKTQYF. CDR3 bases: TGCGCCAGCAGCCAAGATAGGCTAGCGGGTGGACGAAAGACCCAGTACTTC.

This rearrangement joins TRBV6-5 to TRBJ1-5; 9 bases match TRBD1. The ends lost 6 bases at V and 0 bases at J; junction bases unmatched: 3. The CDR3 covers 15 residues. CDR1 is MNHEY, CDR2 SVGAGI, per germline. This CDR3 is CASSRTGDSNQPQHF. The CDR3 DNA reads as TGTGCCAGCAGCCGGACAGGGGATAGCAATCAGCCCCAGCATTTT.

CDR3 DNA sequence: TGTGCCAGCTCACCATCCCAGGGGGCGCGAAATGAGCAGTTCTTC. As protein: CASSPSQGARNEQFF. The V gene is TRBV18, the J gene TRBJ2-1; 8 nucleotides match TRBD1. Germline values: CDR1 KGHSH, CDR2 LQKENI. The ends lost 2 bases at V and 7 bases at J; junction bases unmatched: 7. This CDR3 has 15 amino acids.

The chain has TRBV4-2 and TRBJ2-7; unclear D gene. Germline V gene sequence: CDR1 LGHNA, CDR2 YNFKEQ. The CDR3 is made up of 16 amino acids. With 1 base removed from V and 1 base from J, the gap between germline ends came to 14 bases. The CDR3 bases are TGTGCCAGCAGCCAAGGGAGACGAATCGAGTCCTACGAGCAGTACTTC. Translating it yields CASSQGRRIESYEQYF.

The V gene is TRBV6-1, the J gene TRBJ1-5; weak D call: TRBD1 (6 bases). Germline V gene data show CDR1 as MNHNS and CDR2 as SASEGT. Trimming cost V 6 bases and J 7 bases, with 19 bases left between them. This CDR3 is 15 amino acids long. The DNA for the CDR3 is TGTGCCAGCAGCCCCGACCAGGGGTCCGGGCAGCCCCAGCATTTT. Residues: CASSPDQGSGQPQHF.

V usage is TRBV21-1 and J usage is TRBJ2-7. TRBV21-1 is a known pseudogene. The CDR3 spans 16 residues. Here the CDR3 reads CASSKALGHRGYEQYF. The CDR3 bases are TGTGCCAGCAGCAAAGCGTTGGGGCATCGGGGCTACGAGCAGTACTTC.

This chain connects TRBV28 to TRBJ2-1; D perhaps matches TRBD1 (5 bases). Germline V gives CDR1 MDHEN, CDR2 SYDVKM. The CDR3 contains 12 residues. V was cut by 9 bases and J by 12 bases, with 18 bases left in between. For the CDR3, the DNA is TGTGCCAGTAAGGGGTTAGTCGAACTGCAGTTCTTC. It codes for CASKGLVELQFF. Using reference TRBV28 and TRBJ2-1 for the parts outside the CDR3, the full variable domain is DVKVTQSSRYLVKRTGEKVFLECVQDMDHENMFWYRQDPGLGLRLIYFSYDVKMKEKGDIPEGYSVSREKKERFSLILESASTNQTSMYLCASKGLVELQFFGPGTRLTVL.

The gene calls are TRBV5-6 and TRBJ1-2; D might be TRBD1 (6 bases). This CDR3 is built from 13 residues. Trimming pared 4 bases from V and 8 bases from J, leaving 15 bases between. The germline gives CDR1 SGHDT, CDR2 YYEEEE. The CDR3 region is CASSPGTFGGYTF. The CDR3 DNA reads TGTGCCAGCAGCCCCGGGACATTTGGAGGCTACACCTTC.

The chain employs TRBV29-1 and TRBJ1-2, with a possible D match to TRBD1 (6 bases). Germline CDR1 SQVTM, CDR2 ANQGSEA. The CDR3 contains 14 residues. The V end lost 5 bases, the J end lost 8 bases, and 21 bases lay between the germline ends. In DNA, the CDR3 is TGCAGCGTTCCATCGGACAGTCCCGGGAAGGGCTACACCTTC. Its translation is CSVPSDSPGKGYTF.

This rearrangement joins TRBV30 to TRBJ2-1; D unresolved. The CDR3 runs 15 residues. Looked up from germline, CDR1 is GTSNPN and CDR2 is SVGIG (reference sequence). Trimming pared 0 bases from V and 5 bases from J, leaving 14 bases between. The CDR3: CAWSVLAAGDNEQFF. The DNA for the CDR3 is TGTGCCTGGAGTGTGTTAGCCGCCGGCGACAATGAGCAGTTCTTC.

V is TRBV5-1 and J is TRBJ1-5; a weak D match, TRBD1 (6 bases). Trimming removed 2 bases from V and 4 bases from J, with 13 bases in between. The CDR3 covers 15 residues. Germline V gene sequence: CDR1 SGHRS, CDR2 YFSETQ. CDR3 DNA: TGCGCCAGCAGCTTTGCAGGGGAGGGAAATCAGCCCCAGCATTTT. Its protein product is CASSFAGEGNQPQHF. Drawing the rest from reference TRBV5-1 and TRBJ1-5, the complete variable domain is KAGVTQTPRYLIKTRGQQVTLSCSPISGHRSVSWYQQTPGQGLQFLFEYFSETQRNKGNFPGRFSGRQFSNSRSEMNVSTLELGDSALYLCASSFAGEGNQPQHFGDGTRLSIL.

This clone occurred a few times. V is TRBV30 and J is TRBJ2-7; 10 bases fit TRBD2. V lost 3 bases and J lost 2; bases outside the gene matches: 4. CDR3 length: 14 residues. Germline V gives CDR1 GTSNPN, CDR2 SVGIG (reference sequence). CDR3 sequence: CAWRASGSPYEQYF. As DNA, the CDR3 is TGTGCCTGGAGAGCTAGCGGGAGCCCCTACGAGCAGTACTTC.

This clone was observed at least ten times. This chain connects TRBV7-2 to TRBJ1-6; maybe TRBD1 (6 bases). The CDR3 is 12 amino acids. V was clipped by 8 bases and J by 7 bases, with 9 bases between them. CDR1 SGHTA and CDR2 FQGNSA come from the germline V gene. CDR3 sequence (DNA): TGTGCCAGCGGACAGAACAATTCACCCCTCCACTTT. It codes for CASGQNNSPLHF.

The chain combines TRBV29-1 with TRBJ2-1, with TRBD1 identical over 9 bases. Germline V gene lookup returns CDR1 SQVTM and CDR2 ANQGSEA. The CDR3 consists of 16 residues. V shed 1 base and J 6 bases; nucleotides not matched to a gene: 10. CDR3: CSVEVDPGQGFNEQFF. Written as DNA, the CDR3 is TGCAGCGTTGAAGTCGATCCGGGACAGGGCTTCAATGAGCAGTTCTTC.

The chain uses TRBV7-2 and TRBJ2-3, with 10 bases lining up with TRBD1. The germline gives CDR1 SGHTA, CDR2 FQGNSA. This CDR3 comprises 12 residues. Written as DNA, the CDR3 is TGTGCATCGGACAGGGGGACAGATACGCAGTATTTT. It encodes CASDRGTDTQYF.

The CDR3 DNA reads as TGTGCCTGGAAGGGGAACCAAGAGACCCAGTACTTC. Its protein product is CAWKGNQETQYF. V usage is TRBV30 and J usage is TRBJ2-5, with D perhaps matching TRBD1 (5 bases). The CDR3 extends over 12 amino acids. Germline CDR1 GTSNPN, CDR2 SVGIG (reference sequence). Trimming removed 4 bases from V and 0 bases from J, with 6 bases in between. The variable domain in full, with the rest retrieved from reference TRBV30 and TRBJ2-5, is SQTIHQWPATLVQPVGSPLSLECTVEGTSNPNLYWYRQAAGRGLQLLFYSVGIGQISSEVPQNLSASRPQDRQFILSSKKLLLSDSGFYLCAWKGNQETQYFGPGTRLLVL.

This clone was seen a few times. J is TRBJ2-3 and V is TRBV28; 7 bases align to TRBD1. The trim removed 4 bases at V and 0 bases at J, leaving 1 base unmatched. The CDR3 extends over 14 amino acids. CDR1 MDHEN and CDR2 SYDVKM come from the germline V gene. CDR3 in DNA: TGTGCCAGCAGTTCGGGACAGAGCACAGATACGCAGTATTTT. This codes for CASSSGQSTDTQYF.

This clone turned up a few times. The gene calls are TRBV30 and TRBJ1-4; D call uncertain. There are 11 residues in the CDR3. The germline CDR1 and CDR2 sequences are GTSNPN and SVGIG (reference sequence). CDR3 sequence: CLGIENEKLFF. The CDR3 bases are TGTTTGGGCATCGAAAATGAAAAACTGTTTTTT.

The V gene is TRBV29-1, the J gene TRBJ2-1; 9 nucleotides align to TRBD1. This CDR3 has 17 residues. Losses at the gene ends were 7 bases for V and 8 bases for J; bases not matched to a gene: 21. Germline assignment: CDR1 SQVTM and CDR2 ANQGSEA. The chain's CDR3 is CSARRILPGQGPHEQFF. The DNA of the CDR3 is TGCAGCGCCCGACGGATTCTTCCGGGACAGGGACCCCATGAGCAGTTCTTC.

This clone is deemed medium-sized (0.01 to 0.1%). Here the CDR3 DNA reads TGTGCCAGCAGCTTAGCGCGGGAGCAGTTCTTC. This sequence encodes CASSLAREQFF. The J gene is TRBJ2-1, the V gene TRBV7-8, with unresolved D. This CDR3 comprises 11 residues. Germline V gene lookup returns CDR1 SGHVS and CDR2 FQNEAQ. The V end lost 0 bases, the J end lost 10 bases, and 4 bases lay between the germline ends.

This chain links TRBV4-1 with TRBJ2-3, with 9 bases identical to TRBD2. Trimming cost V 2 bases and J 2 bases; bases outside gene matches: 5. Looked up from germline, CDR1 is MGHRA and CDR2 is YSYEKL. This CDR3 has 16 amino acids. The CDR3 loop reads CASSQFASGTTDTQYF. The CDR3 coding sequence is TGCGCCAGCAGCCAATTCGCTAGCGGGACCACAGATACGCAGTATTTT.

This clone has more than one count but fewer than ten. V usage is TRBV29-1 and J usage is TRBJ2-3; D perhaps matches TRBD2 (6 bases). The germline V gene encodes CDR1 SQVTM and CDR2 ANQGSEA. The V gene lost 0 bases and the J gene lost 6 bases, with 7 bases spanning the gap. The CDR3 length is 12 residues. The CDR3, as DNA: TGCAGCGTTGAAGAGGCGGGGGATACGCAGTATTTT. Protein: CSVEEAGDTQYF.

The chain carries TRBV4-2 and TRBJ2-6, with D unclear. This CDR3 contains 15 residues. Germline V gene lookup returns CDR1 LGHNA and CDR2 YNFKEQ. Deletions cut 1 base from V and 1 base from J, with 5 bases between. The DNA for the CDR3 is TGTGCCAGCAGCCAAGGGCAGTCTGGGGCCAACGTCCTGACTTTC. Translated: CASSQGQSGANVLTF.